These 2 T cell receptor beta chains were sequenced from one sample in a study. Each CDR3 protein gets one entry after TCRdb re-called the RT-PCR reads with MiXCR. This table has almost 700,000 distinct CDR3 sequences, 14% appearing once. Sample: memory CD4+ T cells from blood. These receptor sequences come from a female donor in good health, serving as a healthy control.

In its sample, this clonotype was seen many times. V usage is TRBV4-1 and J usage is TRBJ2-3, with D unclear. This CDR3 is 15 amino acids long. The V gene lost 2 bases and the J gene lost 3 bases, with 12 bases spanning the gap. Germline V CDR1 and CDR2: MGHRA, YSYEKL. The CDR3 reads CASSQTTWTTDTQYF. CDR3 DNA: TGCGCCAGCAGCCAAACGACCTGGACGACAGATACGCAGTATTTT.

Only a few counts were recorded for this clonotype. The chain uses TRBV7-9 and TRBJ2-5; D might be TRBD2 (6 bases). CDR1 and CDR2 (germline): SEHNR, FQNEAQ (reference sequence). CDR3 length equals 15 residues. V was pared by 1 base and J by 5 bases, with 14 bases between. The chain's CDR3 is CASSLGRDFGETQYF. In DNA, the CDR3 is TGTGCCAGCAGCTTAGGAAGGGACTTTGGGGAGACCCAGTACTTC.